The clone carrying this TCR beta chain has only one observation. Antigen: not known. These data are taken from a study of a mutant IDH1 vaccine in newly diagnosed glioma. Study background: Standard pretreatment was either radiotherapy, temozolomide, or, for most, radiochemotherapy with temozolomide.

Here immunoSEQ multiplex PCR was the method, and the copy in TCRdb shows in-frame clones only, minus some. There are tens of thousands of clones in the sample; about 85% occur only once, and roughly 0.78% lies in the top ten. The CDR3 runs 15 residues. Germline trimming cut 6 bases from V and 8 bases from J; bases unmatched to any gene: 7. Germline V CDR1 and CDR2: MNHEY, SMNVEV (reference sequence). Time point here: week 23, last vaccination. What each vaccine dose contained was 300 ug of mutant IDH1 20-mer peptide, accompanied by topical imiquimod. The chain links TRBV27 to TRBJ2-1, with TRBD2 matching over 13 bases. The sequences come from PBMCs, collected from a glioma patient whose treatment included an IDH1 peptide vaccine. This clonotype originated in a woman in her fifties or sixties with glioma. The CDR3 loop is CASRHRTSGSHEQFF. In nucleotides, the CDR3 is TGTGCCAGCAGGCACAGGACTAGCGGGAGCCATGAGCAGTTCTTC.